This T cell receptor (beta chain) was obtained from a study of T-cell reconstitution after alpha-beta-depleted transplantation in children. General study points: Reportedly, alpha-beta T cells present about two months post-transplant originated from several hundred expanded clones of graft origin. Once a year had passed after transplant, T-cell counts and diversity came mostly from newly produced T cells. Surviving recipient cells, namely T cells and thymic progenitors, were the source of high day-60 TCRbeta diversity in some patients.

The table lists this clonotype with many counts. Its antigen remains unknown. This CDR3 spans 14 amino acids. The V and J ends lost 6 bases and 4 bases respectively, with 15 bases between them. CDR1 and CDR2 from the germline V gene are KGHSH and LQKENI. The TCRbeta library was prepared with unique molecular identifiers. One entry per CDR3 protein results from TCRdb running MiXCR on the PCR reads. Counted here are around 450,000 distinct CDR3 sequences, over 9.5% occurring once; the ten biggest clones make up just over 2%. The chain employs TRBV18 and TRBJ1-2; D not certain. This sequence originates from a child aged 2 to 9 with inherited bone marrow failure, due to receive a stem cell transplant. The sequencing here drew on PBMCs, taken before TCRalphabeta/CD19-depleted stem cell transplant. For the CDR3, the DNA is TGTGCCAGCTCTCAGGATCAGGTTTTCTATGGCTACACCTTC. This gives the protein CASSQDQVFYGYTF.